This T cell receptor (beta chain) is drawn from a study of long-term antiretroviral therapy in people with HIV. Sequencing relied on immunoSEQ assay v3.0, run at survey level. Repertoires were generated with immunoSEQ multiplex PCR, while TCRdb's copy carries only in-frame clones and drops some. The top ten clones hold 3.1% of a sample with about 28,000 clones, approximately 95% of them seen once. There are 16 residues in the CDR3. V dropped 1 base and J dropped 8; count of bases not matched to a gene: 11. CDR1 and CDR2 (germline): MNHEY, SVGAGI. This clonotype originated in a man between 45 and 60 years old with HIV. The sample was unsorted PBMCs, taken 5.3 years after starting antiretroviral therapy. This chain joins TRBV6-5 and TRBJ1-2, with 9 bases aligning to TRBD1. The CDR3 loop is CASSYYRGPSLKGYTF. The CDR3 DNA reads as TGTGCCAGCAGTTACTACAGGGGGCCGTCTCTTAAAGGCTACACCTTC.